One sample yielded the 11 T cell receptor beta chains listed below, sequenced in a study of blood T cell repertoires in COVID-19. Libraries were prepared by immunoSEQ multiplex PCR; TCRdb keeps only in-frame clonotypes and omits some of them. The sample has approximately 200,000 clones; around 79% are singletons. What was sequenced was peripheral blood. The receptors here all came from a woman between 45 and 60 years old with acute or convalescent COVID-19.

This chain connects TRBV9 to TRBJ2-7; D unresolved. Looked up from germline, CDR1 is SGDLS and CDR2 is YYNGEE. The CDR3 has 12 amino acids. The germline V and J ends were trimmed by 2 bases and 3 bases, with 6 bases remaining between them. CDR3 in amino acids: CASSVDFYEQYF. The CDR3 nucleotides read TGTGCCAGCAGCGTTGACTTCTACGAGCAGTACTTC.

In this sample, this clone turned up once. The J gene is TRBJ1-1, the V gene TRBV30, with D unresolved. This CDR3 is built from 16 residues. The germline V gene has CDR1 GTSNPN and CDR2 SVGIG (reference sequence). V was trimmed by 0 bases and J by 3 bases, leaving 17 bases between them. CDR3 nucleotide sequence: TGTGCCTGGAGTGTACGGGGTACGGGGAGGGACACTGAAGCTTTCTTT. It yields the protein CAWSVRGTGRDTEAFF.

The rearrangement uses TRBV2 and TRBJ1-6; D is undetermined. CDR3 length: 16 amino acids. V was cut by 4 bases and J by 6 bases, with 16 bases left in between. Germline CDR1 reads SNHLY; CDR2 reads FYNNEI. CDR3 nucleotide sequence: TGTGCCAGCAGTGCCGCTCGCGACTCGGTTAATTCACCCCTCCACTTT. This translates into CASSAARDSVNSPLHF.

This chain links TRBV15 with TRBJ1-5; TRBD1 is a possible D gene (5 bases). The CDR3 spans 18 residues. Trimming took off 0 bases at V and 0 bases at J, with 15 bases between the two ends. Germline V gene lookup returns CDR1 LNHNV and CDR2 YYDKDF (reference sequence). CDR3 loop: CATSRDRAGQASNQPQHF. The CDR3 DNA reads TGTGCCACCAGCAGAGATCGGGCAGGGCAGGCTAGCAATCAGCCCCAGCATTTT.

The J gene is TRBJ2-3, the V gene TRBV5-5; 10 nucleotides line up with TRBD2. Germline CDR1 is SGHKS and CDR2 is YYEKEE (reference sequence). Trimming took 0 bases from V and 4 from J; bases not matched to a gene: 2. The CDR3 loop spans 15 amino acids. The CDR3 DNA follows: TGTGCCAGCAGCTTGGCCGGGACTAGCGCAGATACGCAGTATTTT. Protein: CASSLAGTSADTQYF.

V and J are TRBV5-4 and TRBJ2-1, with 11 bases that match TRBD2. The CDR3 covers 15 residues. V lost 4 bases, J lost 6 bases, and 6 bases stayed unmatched. Germline CDR1 is SGHNT and CDR2 is YYREEE (reference sequence). The DNA of the CDR3 is TGTGCCAGCAGCCGGATTAGCGGGGGGGCCAATGAGCAGTTCTTC. This sequence encodes CASSRISGGANEQFF.

The V call is TRBV28, the J call TRBJ1-1; D is ambiguous. CDR1 and CDR2 (germline): MDHEN, SYDVKM. The CDR3 length is 13 residues. Trimming removed 5 bases at V and 0 bases at J, with 7 bases between. The CDR3 DNA is TGTGCCAGCAGTCCCCGTATGAACACTGAAGCTTTCTTT. Translated, it gives CASSPRMNTEAFF.

CDR3 sequence reads: CASGLGRDEQFF. The DNA of the CDR3 is TGTGCTAGTGGTTTGGGGCGGGATGAGCAGTTCTTC. The chain links TRBV12-5 to TRBJ2-1; D might be TRBD2 (5 bases). Trimming removed 1 base from V and 8 bases from J, with 6 bases in between. Germline V gives CDR1 LGHNT, CDR2 FRNRAP. The CDR3 spans 12 residues.

The J gene is TRBJ2-3, the V gene TRBV11-2; D is possibly TRBD1 (6 bases). The germline V gene encodes CDR1 SGHAT and CDR2 FQNNGV. The CDR3 sequence is 13 residues long. Trimming shortened V by 0 bases and J by 10 bases, and 11 bases separated the two germline ends. The CDR3 spells CASSLDRQGSQYF. DNA for the CDR3: TGTGCCAGCAGCTTAGATCGCCAGGGGTCGCAGTATTTT.

The chain uses TRBV28 and TRBJ1-1; 7 bases agree with TRBD1. Germline values: CDR1 MDHEN, CDR2 SYDVKM. The trim removed 4 bases at V and 0 bases at J, leaving 17 bases unmatched. CDR3 length: 19 amino acids. The CDR3 DNA sequence: TGTGCCAGCAGTTCCTACTCCGGGACAGAGGTTTCAATGAACACTGAAGCTTTCTTT. Translating it yields CASSSYSGTEVSMNTEAFF.

The chain joins TRBV28 to TRBJ1-1; the D gene is possibly TRBD1 (5 bases). This CDR3 spans 13 amino acids. The germline V gene has CDR1 MDHEN and CDR2 SYDVKM. V was trimmed by 6 bases and J by 1 base, leaving 9 bases between them. CDR3 in amino acids: CASRGPTNTEAFF. CDR3 DNA: TGTGCCAGCAGGGGGCCGACGAACACTGAAGCTTTCTTT.